The 10 T cell receptor beta chains presented below share a single source sample, sequenced in a study of identical twins. TCRdb re-called the 5' RACE reads through MiXCR, storing one row per CDR3 protein. The table has 690,000 or so distinct CDR3 sequences, around 8.6% seen once. Separately, the same data were catalogued under a study of yellow fever vaccine responses in identical twins.

Sequenced sample: PBMCs. These TCRs come from a woman between 18 and 29 years old in good health.

This clonotype has more than one count but fewer than ten. The rearrangement links TRBV5-5 to TRBJ1-4; possibly TRBD1 for D (5 bases). Trimming stripped 0 bases from V and 8 bases from J, with 11 bases between. Germline assignment: CDR1 SGHKS and CDR2 YYEKEE (reference sequence). The CDR3 extends over 14 amino acids. The CDR3 region has the DNA TGTGCCAGCAGCTTGGTCAGGGAGGGAGAAAAACTGTTTTTT. Its translation: CASSLVREGEKLFF. Complete variable domain (other parts from reference TRBV5-5 and TRBJ1-4): DAGVTQSPTHLIKTRGQQVTLRCSPISGHKSVSWYQQVLGQGPQFIFQYYEKEERGRGNFPDRFSARQFPNYSSELNVNALLLGDSALYLCASSLVREGEKLFFGSGTQLSVL.

The chain combines TRBV2 with TRBJ1-6; tentative D call: TRBD1 (6 bases). Germline CDR1 is SNHLY and CDR2 is FYNNEI. Trimming cost V 9 bases and J 9 bases, with 12 bases left between them. The CDR3 covers 12 residues. The CDR3: CARQGFGSPLHF. For the CDR3, the DNA is TGTGCCAGACAGGGATTTGGTTCACCCCTCCACTTT.

This chain links TRBV29-1 with TRBJ2-7; 7 bases match TRBD1. The trim removed 7 bases at V and 0 bases at J, leaving 6 bases unmatched. The CDR3 is made up of 13 amino acids. Germline-derived CDR1 and CDR2 are SQVTM and ANQGSEA. The CDR3 DNA reads TGCAGCGCTCAGGGGGTCCTCTCCTACGAGCAGTACTTC. It codes for CSAQGVLSYEQYF.

The chain combines TRBV4-3 with TRBJ1-1; D is possibly TRBD1 (6 bases). The CDR3 is 19 residues long. Germline V gene data show CDR1 as LGHNA and CDR2 as YSLEER. V lost 4 bases to trimming and J lost 0 bases, with 24 bases between them. The CDR3 loop reads CASSRRNMLGGPMNTEAFF. Written as DNA, the CDR3 is TGCGCCAGCAGCCGACGTAATATGCTCGGGGGCCCGATGAACACTGAAGCTTTCTTT.

V gene TRBV14 combines with J gene TRBJ2-3, with D hard to call. The CDR3 consists of 16 residues. V lost 2 bases and J 0 bases, leaving 12 bases between the germline ends. In germline, CDR1 is SGHDN, CDR2 FVKESK. CDR3 sequence (DNA): TGTGCCAGCAGCCAAATAAGGCGCTCTAGCACAGATACGCAGTATTTT. It translates to CASSQIRRSSTDTQYF.

This clonotype was seen a few times. J is TRBJ2-4 and V is TRBV10-3; D is perhaps TRBD1 or TRBD2 (6 bases each). This CDR3 has 15 residues. Germline-derived CDR1 and CDR2 are ENHRY and SYGVKD. Trimming left V 3 bases short and J 1 base short, with 10 bases between. DNA of the CDR3: TGTGCCATCAGTGATAGGGGGGCGGCCAAAAACATTCAGTACTTC. Protein: CAISDRGAAKNIQYF.

This rearrangement joins TRBV19 to TRBJ2-2; D not certain. Trimming pared 2 bases from V and 6 bases from J, leaving 7 bases between. The CDR3 is made up of 13 amino acids. The germline gives CDR1 LNHDA, CDR2 SQIVND (reference sequence). CDR3 DNA: TGTGCCAGTAGTATAACAAGGGCCGGGGAGCTGTTTTTT. Translation gives CASSITRAGELFF.

This clonotype was picked up a small number of times. The V and J genes are TRBV19 and TRBJ2-1; D is ambiguous. CDR3 length equals 12 residues. The germline V gene has CDR1 LNHDA and CDR2 SQIVND (reference sequence). V was cut by 1 base and J by 4 bases, with 2 bases left in between. The CDR3 loop reads CASSIVYNEQFF. The CDR3 nucleotides read TGTGCCAGTAGTATAGTTTACAATGAGCAGTTCTTC.

A few counts support this clonotype. V is TRBV28 and J is TRBJ2-2, with D perhaps TRBD1 or TRBD2 (5 bases each). The V end was cut by 0 bases, the J end by 5 bases, with 16 bases between. Germline-derived CDR1 and CDR2 are MDHEN and SYDVKM. The CDR3 consists of 17 residues. CDR3 in DNA: TGTGCCAGCAGTTTATGGCAGGGACGAGGAAGTACCGGGGAGCTGTTTTTT. Protein: CASSLWQGRGSTGELFF.

The chain couples TRBV28 to TRBJ2-1; TRBD2 agrees at 10 bases. The CDR3 is made up of 17 amino acids. Germline CDR1 reads MDHEN; CDR2 reads SYDVKM. The V and J ends lost 2 bases and 3 bases, in that order; junction bases with no gene match: 7. The CDR3 DNA reads TGTGCCAGCAGTTTAGTCCTACTAGCGGGGAACTACAATGAGCAGTTCTTC. Protein sequence: CASSLVLLAGNYNEQFF.